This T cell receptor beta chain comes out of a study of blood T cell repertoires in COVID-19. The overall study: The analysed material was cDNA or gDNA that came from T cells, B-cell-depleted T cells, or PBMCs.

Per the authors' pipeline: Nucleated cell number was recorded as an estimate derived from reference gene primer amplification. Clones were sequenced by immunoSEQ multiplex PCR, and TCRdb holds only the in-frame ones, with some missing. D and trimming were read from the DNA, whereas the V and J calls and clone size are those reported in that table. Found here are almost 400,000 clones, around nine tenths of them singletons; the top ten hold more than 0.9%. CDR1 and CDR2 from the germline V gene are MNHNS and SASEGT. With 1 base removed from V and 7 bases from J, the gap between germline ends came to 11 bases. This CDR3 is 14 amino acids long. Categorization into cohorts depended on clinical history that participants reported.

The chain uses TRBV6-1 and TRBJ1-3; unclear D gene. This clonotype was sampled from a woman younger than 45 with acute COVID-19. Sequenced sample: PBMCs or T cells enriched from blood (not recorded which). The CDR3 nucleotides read TGTGCCAGCAGTGAAGGAGAGCCGTGGAACACCATATATTTT. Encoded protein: CASSEGEPWNTIYF.